The 30 T cell receptor beta chains in this list originate from one sample, sequenced in a study of early T cells in non-severe SARS-CoV-2 infection. TCRdb itself ran the 5' RACE reads through MiXCR, one entry per CDR3 protein. The table includes some 91,000 distinct CDR3 sequences, 11% detected once. The material sequenced was whole blood, taken at baseline. Receptors were obtained from an adult who was a healthcare worker with PCR-confirmed SARS-CoV-2 infection or an uninfected control (not recorded which).

This clonotype was seen a single time. The chain uses TRBV5-6 and TRBJ2-2; D is ambiguous. Germline CDR1 SGHDT, CDR2 YYEEEE. Trimming cost V 3 bases and J 3 bases, with 15 bases left between them. The CDR3 runs to 16 residues. Here the CDR3 reads CASSSIARHDTGELFF. The CDR3, as DNA: TGTGCCAGCAGCTCAATTGCTCGACACGACACCGGGGAGCTGTTTTTT.

V gene TRBV4-2 combines with J gene TRBJ2-3; D uncertain. The CDR3 contains 17 residues. Germline V gives CDR1 LGHNA, CDR2 YNFKEQ. Between the trimmed V and J ends, which lost 0 bases and 2 bases, there was a span of 15 bases. DNA for the CDR3: TGTGCCAGCAGCCAAGATCGCGGCGGAACCTCCACAGATACGCAGTATTTT. This gives the protein CASSQDRGGTSTDTQYF.

CDR3 sequence reads: CASSPPNTGELFF. CDR3 DNA sequence: TGTGCCAGCAGTCCCCCTAACACCGGGGAGCTGTTTTTT. J is TRBJ2-2 and V is TRBV3-1; no clear D gene. The CDR3 consists of 13 residues. Germline assignment: CDR1 LGHDT and CDR2 YNNKEL (reference sequence). V lost 6 bases, J lost 2 bases, and 7 bases lay in between.

The chain recombines TRBV7-2 with TRBJ1-4; TRBD1 matches 10 bases. Germline CDR1 reads SGHTA; CDR2 reads FQGNSA. This CDR3 has 16 residues. Trimming cost V 4 bases and J 8 bases; bases outside gene matches: 10. The CDR3 here is CASSSPGQGSREKLFF. In DNA, the CDR3 is TGTGCCAGCAGCTCACCGGGACAGGGGAGTCGAGAAAAACTGTTTTTT.

This clonotype was found many times. This chain links TRBV4-1 with TRBJ2-2; 9 bases are shared with TRBD1. After removal of 1 base from V and 3 bases from J, the junction contained 3 bases not matched to a gene. The germline V gene encodes CDR1 MGHRA and CDR2 YSYEKL. This CDR3 comprises 16 residues. DNA of the CDR3: TGCGCCAGCAGCCAAGTTACAGGGGGCTACACCGGGGAGCTGTTTTTT. Its translation: CASSQVTGGYTGELFF.

The V and J genes are TRBV2 and TRBJ2-1; D tentatively reads TRBD1 or TRBD2 (5 bases each). Germline CDR1 reads SNHLY; CDR2 reads FYNNEI. V was trimmed by 0 bases and J by 9 bases, leaving 15 bases between them. The CDR3 consists of 15 residues. The CDR3 reads CASSEARGGLGEQFF. The CDR3 DNA sequence: TGTGCCAGCAGTGAAGCTAGGGGCGGGCTCGGTGAGCAGTTCTTC.

This clonotype was seen a few times. The chain joins TRBV4-1 to TRBJ1-1; D gene uncertain. The CDR3 loop spans 14 amino acids. Trimming left V 3 bases short and J 1 base short, with 9 bases between. CDR1 is MGHRA, CDR2 YSYEKL, per germline. The CDR3 loop is CASSQDTTNTEAFF. In DNA form, the CDR3 reads TGCGCCAGCAGCCAGGATACAACGAACACTGAAGCTTTCTTT.

This clonotype was counted at least ten times. V and J are TRBV29-1 and TRBJ2-5, with 7 bases that match TRBD1. V shed 4 bases, J shed 0 bases, and the junction held 8 bases outside the gene matches. Germline V gene sequence: CDR1 SQVTM, CDR2 ANQGSEA. There are 15 residues in the CDR3. For the CDR3, the DNA is TGCAGCGTTGCAGGGACAGCATCGTACCAAGAGACCCAGTACTTC. Protein sequence: CSVAGTASYQETQYF.

This clonotype rates as medium-sized (0.01 to 0.1%). Germline and junction disagree at one end, which may indicate a read error. V gene TRBV5-1 combines with J gene TRBJ2-5; no clear D. CDR1 and CDR2 (germline): SGHRS, YFSETQ. This CDR3 comprises 11 residues. CDR3 DNA: TGTGCCAGCAGTTCTCAAGAGACCCAGTACTTC. It specifies CASSSQETQYF.

This clonotype appeared many times. The genes are TRBV29-1 and TRBJ1-2; the D gene is possibly TRBD1 (6 bases). Germline assignment: CDR1 SQVTM and CDR2 ANQGSEA. Trimming took off 0 bases at V and 2 bases at J, with 13 bases between the two ends. This CDR3 has 15 amino acids. CDR3 DNA: TGCAGCGTTGAAGATGCCCGGGGACAAAACTATGGCTACACCTTC. This translates into CSVEDARGQNYGYTF.

This chain connects TRBV5-6 to TRBJ2-3; TRBD2 matches 14 bases. The CDR3 loop spans 16 amino acids. The V segment lost 5 bases and the J segment 6 bases; nucleotides outside the gene matches: 8. CDR1 is SGHDT and CDR2 is YYEEEE in the germline V gene. The CDR3 DNA is TGTGCCAGCAGATTGACTAGCGGGGGGGCCCTCGATACGCAGTATTTT. Its protein product is CASRLTSGGALDTQYF.

This clonotype turned up a few times. V usage is TRBV7-6 and J usage is TRBJ2-7; 8 bases map to TRBD1. V gave up 1 base and J gave up 6 bases; unmatched junction bases: 2. Per the germline V gene, CDR1 is SGHVS and CDR2 is FNYEAQ. The CDR3 length is 13 residues. The CDR3 region has the DNA TGTGCCAGCAGCTTAGGAGACAGGGGCGAGCAGTACTTC. Its translation: CASSLGDRGEQYF.

The chain uses TRBV10-2 and TRBJ1-4; a weak D match, TRBD1 (6 bases). V was shortened by 0 bases and J by 8 bases, with 13 bases between the two germline ends. The CDR3 length is 15 residues. CDR1 and CDR2 from the germline V gene are WSHSY and SAAADI. The DNA for the CDR3 is TGCGCCAGCAGTGAGTCTTCGGGGGGCAGCGAAAAACTGTTTTTT. Its protein product is CASSESSGGSEKLFF.

This clonotype was counted a few times. This rearrangement joins TRBV5-4 to TRBJ2-5; D is perhaps TRBD2 (6 bases). V was pared by 0 bases and J by 2 bases, with 11 bases between. The CDR3 sequence is 15 residues long. Per the germline V gene, CDR1 is SGHNT and CDR2 is YYREEE (reference sequence). The CDR3 loop reads CASSLALGGQETQYF. As DNA, the CDR3 is TGTGCCAGCAGCTTGGCACTAGGAGGGCAAGAGACCCAGTACTTC.

The chain has TRBV6-5 and TRBJ1-5; 8 nucleotides agree with TRBD1. With 6 bases clipped from V and 2 bases from J, the junction kept 3 bases outside the gene matches. Germline values: CDR1 MNHEY, CDR2 SVGAGI. The CDR3 extends over 14 amino acids. As DNA, the CDR3 is TGTGCCAGCAGGCGGACAGGGCGCAATCAGCCCCAGCATTTT. It yields the protein CASRRTGRNQPQHF.

This clonotype was counted a few times. The chain links TRBV20-1 to TRBJ2-4; 11 bases are a match to TRBD1. Germline trimming cut 6 bases from V and 2 bases from J; bases unmatched to any gene: 6. CDR3 length: 15 amino acids. Germline V CDR1 and CDR2: DFQATT, SNEGSKA (reference sequence). The CDR3 here is CSAYWDRGTKNIQYF. In DNA form, the CDR3 reads TGCAGTGCCTACTGGGACAGGGGGACCAAAAACATTCAGTACTTC.

The rearrangement links TRBV14 to TRBJ2-3; TRBD2 is a possible D gene (6 bases). Germline V lookup: CDR1 SGHDN, CDR2 FVKESK. Trimming shortened V by 5 bases and J by 5 bases, and 17 bases separated the two germline ends. This CDR3 has 15 residues. CDR3 protein: CASSSYGRGIDTQYF. CDR3 nucleotide sequence: TGTGCCAGCAGCTCCTACGGGAGAGGCATAGATACGCAGTATTTT.

The CDR3 sequence: CASSRDRGPETQYF. The CDR3 nucleotides are TGTGCCAGCAGCCGGGACAGGGGACCGGAGACCCAGTACTTC. The chain is built from TRBV3-1 and TRBJ2-5; 10 nucleotides align to TRBD1. V dropped 4 bases and J dropped 5; count of bases not matched to a gene: 4. The CDR3 runs to 14 residues. Germline CDR1 LGHDT, CDR2 YNNKEL (reference sequence).

The chain combines TRBV29-1 with TRBJ2-5; 7 positions match TRBD2. J was trimmed by 0 bases and V by 6 bases; bases with no gene match: 1. From germline, CDR1 is SQVTM and CDR2 ANQGSEA. The CDR3 runs to 12 residues. Here the CDR3 reads CSVGGYQETQYF. Written as DNA, the CDR3 is TGCAGCGTCGGGGGGTACCAAGAGACCCAGTACTTC.

This clonotype occurred a few times. This chain joins TRBV5-1 and TRBJ1-6; D might be TRBD1 (5 bases). The germline V gene encodes CDR1 SGHRS and CDR2 YFSETQ. V lost 1 base and J 5 bases, leaving 7 bases between the germline ends. This CDR3 is built from 14 residues. DNA for the CDR3: TGCGCCAGCAGCTTGACAGGAGATAATTCACCCCTCCACTTT. It specifies CASSLTGDNSPLHF.

The chain joins TRBV2 to TRBJ2-3; possibly TRBD2 for D (5 bases). Germline V gene lookup returns CDR1 SNHLY and CDR2 FYNNEI. The CDR3 runs to 14 residues. Trimming removed 6 bases at V and 7 bases at J, with 17 bases between. CDR3 in DNA: TGTGCCAGCAGCGCTACTTCTCAGCGGAATACGCAGTATTTT. Translation: CASSATSQRNTQYF. Based on the CDR3 plus reference TRBV2 and TRBJ2-3, the full variable domain is EPEVTQTPSHQVTQMGQEVILRCVPISNHLYFYWYRQILGQKVEFLVSFYNNEISEKSEIFDDQFSVERPDGSNFTLKIRSTKLEDSAMYFCASSATSQRNTQYFGPGTRLTVL.

This clonotype was observed a handful of times. The gene calls are TRBV29-1 and TRBJ2-3; D is uncertain. V lost 1 base, J lost 1 base, and 6 bases lay in between. Germline V gene lookup returns CDR1 SQVTM and CDR2 ANQGSEA. The CDR3 totals 13 residues. CDR3 DNA: TGCAGCGTTGAAGTGGTTGGCACAGATACGCAGTATTTT. It specifies CSVEVVGTDTQYF.

The chain's CDR3 is CASSPGREQYF. The CDR3 region has the DNA TGTGCCAGCAGCCCGGGGCGCGAGCAGTACTTC. The chain carries TRBV3-1 and TRBJ2-7; tentatively, D is TRBD1 or TRBD2 (5 bases each). Trimming cost V 4 bases and J 6 bases, with 7 bases left between them. Per the germline V gene, CDR1 is LGHDT and CDR2 is YNNKEL (reference sequence). The length of the CDR3 is 11 residues.

In this sample, this clonotype turned up many times. The CDR3 DNA follows: TGTGCCAGCAGCCATCCCAGCGGGGGCCCCACAGATACGCAGTATTTT. Encoded protein: CASSHPSGGPTDTQYF. V and J are TRBV3-1 and TRBJ2-3; TRBD2 aligns across 8 bases. The ends lost 3 bases at V and 2 bases at J; junction bases unmatched: 7. The CDR3 spans 16 residues. Germline values: CDR1 LGHDT, CDR2 YNNKEL (reference sequence).

The chain joins TRBV12-5 to TRBJ2-5, with 9 bases lining up with TRBD1. The trim removed 1 base at V and 3 bases at J, leaving 3 bases unmatched. In germline, CDR1 is LGHNT, CDR2 FRNRAP. The CDR3 covers 15 residues. CDR3 in DNA: TGTGCTAGTGGTTTGGGAGGGACAGGGAAAGAGACCCAGTACTTC. It encodes CASGLGGTGKETQYF.

This clonotype was detected only a few times. V usage is TRBV12-3 or TRBV12-4 and J usage is TRBJ1-2, with D unclear. The CDR3 has 13 amino acids. V was cut by 5 bases and J by 0 bases, with 7 bases left in between. CDR3 sequence: CASSPQTNYGYTF. The CDR3, as DNA: TGTGCCAGCAGTCCACAAACTAACTATGGCTACACCTTC.

V is TRBV7-2 and J is TRBJ1-4; TRBD1 aligns across 7 bases. The CDR3 covers 13 residues. Trimming cost V 4 bases and J 14 bases; bases outside gene matches: 10. Germline V gene lookup returns CDR1 SGHTA and CDR2 FQGNSA. This CDR3 reads CASSSITGARLFF. The CDR3 DNA is TGTGCCAGCAGCTCCATAACAGGGGCCAGGCTGTTTTTT.

The chain has TRBV6-1 and TRBJ2-3, with 8 bases aligning to TRBD1. The CDR3 contains 14 residues. The junction had 3 bases not matched to a gene; V was cut back by 6 bases and J by 1 base. Germline CDR1 MNHNS, CDR2 SASEGT. The CDR3 sequence: CASSSGGGTDTQYF. The DNA of the CDR3 is TGTGCCAGCAGCTCAGGGGGCGGCACAGATACGCAGTATTTT.

In this sample, this clonotype turned up a few times. The J gene is TRBJ2-3, the V gene TRBV19; 8 nucleotides agree with TRBD1. Looked up from germline, CDR1 is LNHDA and CDR2 is SQIVND (reference sequence). V trimming: 5 bases; J trimming: 6 bases; junction bases outside the gene matches: 10. The CDR3 has 15 amino acids. The CDR3 loop is CASSASRQGSDTQYF. The CDR3 DNA reads as TGTGCCAGTAGTGCCTCACGACAGGGGTCGGATACGCAGTATTTT.

This sequence joins TRBV29-1 and TRBJ1-1; no reliable D call. There are 11 residues in the CDR3. CDR1 and CDR2 from the germline V gene are SQVTM and ANQGSEA. The V and J ends lost 6 bases and 3 bases respectively, with 8 bases between them. CDR3: CSVRDDTEAFF. The CDR3 DNA sequence: TGCAGCGTCCGGGATGACACTGAAGCTTTCTTT. The full variable domain, with the rest looked up from reference TRBV29-1 and TRBJ1-1, is SAVISQKPSRDICQRGTSLTIQCQVDSQVTMMFWYRQQPGQSLTLIATANQGSEATYESGFVIDKFPISRPNLTFSTLTVSNMSPEDSSIYLCSVRDDTEAFFGQGTRLTVV.